These 32 T cell receptor beta chains came from one sample sequenced in a study of cytomegalovirus exposure and HLA in healthy donors. Primers included in the PCR were 60 Vbeta and 13 Jbeta primers. The table came from immunoSEQ multiplex PCR; TCRdb's copy has only in-frame clones and leaves some out. The sample lists nearly 100,000 clones, roughly 76% occurring once. Sequencing was carried out using PBMCs. The receptors derive from a woman aged 60-75 years in good health and CMV-seropositive.

The chain carries TRBV29-1 and TRBJ2-7; 10 nucleotides line up with TRBD2. The CDR3 runs to 12 residues. Trimming removed 4 bases from V and 5 bases from J; junction bases left unmatched: 2. The germline gives CDR1 SQVTM, CDR2 ANQGSEA. The CDR3 loop is CSVVLAGDEQYF. The DNA of the CDR3 is TGCAGCGTTGTTCTAGCGGGAGACGAGCAGTACTTC.

The chain is built from TRBV18 and TRBJ1-3; weak D call: TRBD1 (5 bases). The ends were cut back, 6 bases at V and 0 bases at J, with 15 bases in the middle. The CDR3 consists of 16 residues. Germline values: CDR1 KGHSH, CDR2 LQKENI. Written as DNA, the CDR3 is TGTGCCAGCTCGCAAGACAGCCCGCACTCTGGAAACACCATATATTTT. Its translation is CASSQDSPHSGNTIYF.

The chain uses TRBV5-8 and TRBJ1-2, with 9 bases that match TRBD1. Trimming cost V 2 bases and J 0 bases; bases outside gene matches: 2. Germline CDR1 reads SGHTS; CDR2 reads YDEGEE. This CDR3 has 15 amino acids. DNA of the CDR3: TGTGCCAGCAGCTTTGACAGGGGGTCTAACTATGGCTACACCTTC. Protein sequence: CASSFDRGSNYGYTF.

V usage is TRBV5-6 and J usage is TRBJ1-1; no definite D call. CDR1 and CDR2 from the germline V gene are SGHDT and YYEEEE. Trimming stripped 5 bases from V and 7 bases from J, with 12 bases between. The CDR3 length is 12 residues. CDR3 sequence: CASSWAEVEAFF. The CDR3 DNA reads TGTGCCAGCAGTTGGGCGGAGGTTGAAGCTTTCTTT.

This clone was counted between two and nine times. The CDR3: CASSSYYEQYF. CDR3 DNA: TGTGCCAGCAGTTCTTACTACGAGCAGTACTTC. The chain couples TRBV28 to TRBJ2-7, with D uncertain. CDR3 length equals 11 residues. Germline CDR1 and CDR2: MDHEN and SYDVKM. The V and J ends lost 4 bases and 3 bases respectively, with 4 bases between them.

J is TRBJ1-4 and V is TRBV18, with D uncertain. CDR3 size: 15 residues. Trimming shortened V by 3 bases and J by 4 bases, and 12 bases separated the two germline ends. Per the germline V gene, CDR1 is KGHSH and CDR2 is LQKENI. CDR3 residues: CASSPYTRLNEKLFF. CDR3 nucleotide sequence: TGTGCCAGCTCACCGTACACCCGCCTTAATGAAAAACTGTTTTTT.

The V gene is TRBV7-8, the J gene TRBJ1-5, with TRBD1 matching over 9 bases. Germline CDR1 and CDR2: SGHVS and FQNEAQ. With 3 bases clipped from V and 3 bases from J, the junction kept 3 bases outside the gene matches. The CDR3 sequence is 15 residues long. The CDR3 bases are TGTGCCAGCAGCTTCCGGGACAGGGACAATCAGCCCCAGCATTTT. It encodes CASSFRDRDNQPQHF. The full variable domain, with the rest looked up from reference TRBV7-8 and TRBJ1-5, is GAGVSQSPRYKVAKRGQDVALRCDPISGHVSLFWYQQALGQGPEFLTYFQNEAQLDKSGLPSDRFFAERPEGSVSTLKIQRTQQEDSAVYLCASSFRDRDNQPQHFGDGTRLSIL.

This chain connects TRBV9 to TRBJ2-7; a possible D gene is TRBD2 (6 bases). V was pared by 4 bases and J by 1 base, with 18 bases between. The CDR3 sequence is 16 residues long. The V gene's germline CDR1 is SGDLS and CDR2 YYNGEE. The CDR3 DNA sequence: TGTGCCAGCAGCTCCGGAGAGGGGACTGAATCCTACGAGCAGTACTTC. Translation gives CASSSGEGTESYEQYF.

The J gene is TRBJ2-3, the V gene TRBV28; TRBD2 agrees at 14 bases. This CDR3 has 15 amino acids. Germline V gene sequence: CDR1 MDHEN, CDR2 SYDVKM. J lost 6 bases, V lost 8 bases, and 7 bases had no gene match. The CDR3 sequence: CASEGGLAGADTQYF. CDR3 in DNA: TGTGCCAGCGAGGGGGGACTAGCGGGAGCGGATACGCAGTATTTT.

This chain uses TRBV7-9 with TRBJ2-1; TRBD1 might be the D (5 bases). This CDR3 region has 15 residues. V was pared by 7 bases and J by 0 bases, with 13 bases between. CDR1 SEHNR and CDR2 FQNEAQ come from the germline V gene (reference sequence). The CDR3 nucleotides are TGTGCCAGCACCGAACAGGAGTCCTCCTACAATGAGCAGTTCTTC. Translated: CASTEQESSYNEQFF.

This CDR3 is CASSNSTNSNQPQHF. In DNA form, the CDR3 reads TGTGCCAGCAGCAATTCCACAAATAGCAATCAGCCCCAGCATTTT. The gene calls are TRBV21-1 and TRBJ1-5; TRBD1 was called by the table and not checked on the DNA. TRBV21-1 is termed a pseudogene. This CDR3 region has 15 residues.

The chain recombines TRBV6-5 with TRBJ2-1, with 7 bases that match TRBD2. CDR1 is MNHEY and CDR2 is SVGAGI in the germline V gene. V trimming: 6 bases; J trimming: 3 bases; junction bases outside the gene matches: 5. This CDR3 has 14 amino acids. CDR3 amino acids: CASRGDYLYNEQFF. In nucleotides, the CDR3 is TGTGCCAGCAGAGGGGACTACCTCTACAATGAGCAGTTCTTC.

A few counts support this clone. The DNA for the CDR3 is TGTGCCTGGAGTGATTGGGCTAAGGACGAGCAGTACTTC. It yields the protein CAWSDWAKDEQYF. This rearrangement joins TRBV30 to TRBJ2-7, with D hard to call. The CDR3 has 13 amino acids. Germline CDR1 and CDR2: GTSNPN and SVGIG (reference sequence). The ends were cut back, 1 base at V and 5 bases at J, with 12 bases in the middle.

J is TRBJ1-1 and V is TRBV4-1; TRBD1 aligns across 7 bases. V gave up 4 bases and J gave up 10 bases; unmatched junction bases: 9. The germline gives CDR1 MGHRA, CDR2 YSYEKL. CDR3 length equals 13 residues. CDR3 sequence reads: CASSLKPGQRAFF. The CDR3 DNA is TGCGCCAGCAGCCTAAAACCGGGACAGCGAGCTTTCTTT.

This chain connects TRBV11-2 to TRBJ2-7; 10 bases fit TRBD1. CDR1 and CDR2 (germline): SGHAT, FQNNGV. V was clipped by 2 bases and J by 1 base; unmatched bases: 5. This CDR3 comprises 16 residues. The CDR3 nucleotides read TGTGCCAGCAGCTTACTCCGGGACAGGGGATCCTACGAGCAGTACTTC. It encodes CASSLLRDRGSYEQYF.

The chain uses TRBV2 and TRBJ1-4; 9 positions match TRBD1. The V gene end was trimmed by 6 bases and the J gene end by 7 bases; junction bases not matched to a gene: 9. The CDR3 sequence is 15 residues long. In germline, CDR1 is SNHLY, CDR2 FYNNEI. The CDR3 coding sequence is TGTGCCAGCAGGATTTACAGGGGGCAAGGTGAAAAACTGTTTTTT. Amino acid sequence: CASRIYRGQGEKLFF.

This chain uses TRBV6-1 with TRBJ2-1; D is unresolved. Per germline, CDR1 MNHNS and CDR2 SASEGT. The CDR3 contains 13 residues. Deletions cut 11 bases from V and 8 bases from J, with 19 bases between. The CDR3 sequence: CAGSLFPGDEQFF. CDR3 DNA sequence: TGTGCCGGATCCCTATTTCCCGGAGATGAGCAGTTCTTC.

This clone was observed a few times. The J gene is TRBJ2-3, the V gene TRBV18; 7 nucleotides line up with TRBD1. CDR1 KGHSH and CDR2 LQKENI come from the germline V gene. This CDR3 comprises 15 residues. V gave up 6 bases and J gave up 1 base; unmatched junction bases: 7. CDR3 loop: CASSPGQVGTDTQYF. In DNA, the CDR3 is TGTGCCAGCTCTCCCGGACAGGTCGGCACAGATACGCAGTATTTT.

The J gene is TRBJ2-1, the V gene TRBV2; 7 bases align to TRBD2. Unmatched junction bases numbered 1, after V lost 6 bases and J lost 2 bases. The CDR3 length is 13 residues. Looked up from germline, CDR1 is SNHLY and CDR2 is FYNNEI. The CDR3 region is CASRTSPYNEQFF. For the CDR3, the DNA is TGTGCCAGCAGGACTAGCCCCTACAATGAGCAGTTCTTC. The entire variable domain, with the rest obtained from reference TRBV2 and TRBJ2-1, is as follows: EPEVTQTPSHQVTQMGQEVILRCVPISNHLYFYWYRQILGQKVEFLVSFYNNEISEKSEIFDDQFSVERPDGSNFTLKIRSTKLEDSAMYFCASRTSPYNEQFFGPGTRLTVL.

The chain employs TRBV10-2 and TRBJ2-7; 9 bases are a match to TRBD1. The CDR3 is 14 residues long. Trimming cost V 6 bases and J 0 bases; bases outside gene matches: 3. Germline values: CDR1 WSHSY, CDR2 SAAADI. In nucleotides, the CDR3 is TGCGCCAGCAGCGGGACAGGGCGCTCCTACGAGCAGTACTTC. It codes for CASSGTGRSYEQYF.

The genes are TRBV4-1 and TRBJ2-1; 8 bases match TRBD2. CDR1 MGHRA and CDR2 YSYEKL come from the germline V gene. Trimming cost V 2 bases and J 4 bases; bases outside gene matches: 4. The CDR3 is made up of 15 amino acids. The DNA for the CDR3 is TGCGCCAGCAGCCAATTGACTAGCGCGTACAATGAGCAGTTCTTC. The encoded protein is CASSQLTSAYNEQFF.

V usage is TRBV18 and J usage is TRBJ1-1; the D is unclear. The CDR3 is made up of 14 amino acids. The V end was cut by 3 bases, the J end by 3 bases, with 11 bases between. Germline V gene lookup returns CDR1 KGHSH and CDR2 LQKENI. In nucleotides, the CDR3 is TGTGCCAGCTCACCGGGGTTGGAGGACACTGAAGCTTTCTTT. Translating it yields CASSPGLEDTEAFF.

This clone was seen a single time. The CDR3 DNA follows: TGTGCCAGCAGCCCGCCGTGGGGGGATGAGCAGTTCTTC. Translating it yields CASSPPWGDEQFF. This chain joins TRBV11-2 and TRBJ2-1; possible D gene TRBD2, 6 bases. The CDR3 runs 13 residues. Germline assignment: CDR1 SGHAT and CDR2 FQNNGV. Trimming removed 5 bases at V and 8 bases at J, with 13 bases between. Supplemented by reference TRBV11-2 and TRBJ2-1, the full variable domain reads EAGVAQSPRYKIIEKRQSVAFWCNPISGHATLYWYQQILGQGPKLLIQFQNNGVVDDSQLPKDRFSAERLKGVDSTLKIQPAKLEDSAVYLCASSPPWGDEQFFGPGTRLTVL.

This rearrangement joins TRBV7-2 to TRBJ1-5; D unresolved. CDR3 size: 13 residues. Germline V gives CDR1 SGHTA, CDR2 FQGNSA. Trimming cost V 1 base and J 4 bases, with 5 bases left between them. CDR3 nucleotides: TGTGCCAGCAGCTTAGTCCAAAATCAGCCCCAGCATTTT. This gives the protein CASSLVQNQPQHF.

The gene calls are TRBV4-1 and TRBJ2-1; 11 bases match TRBD2. J lost 1 base, V lost 1 base, and 3 bases had no gene match. The CDR3 contains 17 residues. Per the germline V gene, CDR1 is MGHRA and CDR2 is YSYEKL. CDR3 bases: TGCGCCAGCAGCCAAGGTCCTAGCGGGGGGTCCTACAATGAGCAGTTCTTC. This gives the protein CASSQGPSGGSYNEQFF.

CDR3 region: CASSPPDGDQPQHF. CDR3 nucleotides: TGTGCCAGCTCACCACCGGACGGGGATCAGCCCCAGCATTTT. The chain recombines TRBV18 with TRBJ1-5, with D uncertain. V shed 0 bases and J shed 5 bases, with 8 bases lying between them. The CDR3 consists of 14 residues. The V gene's germline CDR1 is KGHSH and CDR2 LQKENI.

The count of this clone is one. The chain carries TRBV6-5 and TRBJ2-5; D is perhaps TRBD2 (6 bases). Germline lookup yields CDR1 MNHEY and CDR2 SVGAGI. CDR3 length: 14 amino acids. V dropped 7 bases and J dropped 5 bases, with 17 bases sitting between them. This CDR3 is CASKRLVPLETQYF. CDR3 nucleotide sequence: TGTGCCAGCAAACGACTAGTTCCTCTGGAGACCCAGTACTTC.

This clone has just a few counts. At one end, the junction sequence differs from germline, possibly due to a read error. The genes are TRBV5-3 and TRBJ1-2, with TRBD1 identical over 7 bases. TRBV5-3 is known as an ORF, though its function is uncertain. This CDR3 comprises 14 residues. CDR3 amino acids: CASSWLDGTDGYTF. CDR3 bases: TGTGCCAGCAGCTGGTTGGACGGGACAGATGGCTACACCTTC.

V gene TRBV6-1 combines with J gene TRBJ2-4, with TRBD1 matching over 9 bases. Germline-derived CDR1 and CDR2 are MNHNS and SASEGT. This CDR3 contains 17 residues. Trimming took 4 bases from V and 7 from J; bases not matched to a gene: 14. The CDR3 here is CASSVSGTGQIDNIQYF. CDR3 DNA: TGTGCCAGCAGTGTGTCCGGGACAGGGCAAATAGACAACATTCAGTACTTC.

The chain employs TRBV10-3 and TRBJ2-1, with 7 nucleotides matching TRBD2. From germline, CDR1 is ENHRY and CDR2 SYGVKD. CDR3 length: 14 amino acids. V was pared by 11 bases and J by 6 bases, with 13 bases of the junction left unmatched. The CDR3 region has the DNA TGTGCCCTCAAGCGGGATGGCGTTTCCAATGAGCAGTTCTTC. It yields the protein CALKRDGVSNEQFF.

The chain uses TRBV25-1 and TRBJ2-7; maybe TRBD2 (6 bases). The V end was cut by 8 bases, the J end by 2 bases, with 16 bases between. The CDR3 spans 14 residues. The V gene's germline CDR1 is MGHDK and CDR2 SYGVNS. The CDR3 coding sequence is TGTGCCAGCCATGGGGAGGTGGGGGCCTACGAGCAGTACTTC. Residues: CASHGEVGAYEQYF.

In regard to this clone: This CDR3 is also generated by other DNA sequences in the sample. The chain couples TRBV30 to TRBJ1-5; D is unresolved. Germline V CDR1 and CDR2: GTSNPN, SVGIG (reference sequence). The CDR3 has 13 amino acids. Trimming stripped 0 bases from V and 1 base from J, with 4 bases between. The CDR3 bases are TGTGCCTGGAGTGTACAGAGCAATCAGCCCCAGCATTTT. Translation gives CAWSVQSNQPQHF. Looking up the rest from reference TRBV30 and TRBJ1-5 gives the full variable domain: SQTIHQWPATLVQPVGSPLSLECTVEGTSNPNLYWYRQAAGRGLQLLFYSVGIGQISSEVPQNLSASRPQDRQFILSSKKLLLSDSGFYLCAWSVQSNQPQHFGDGTRLSIL.